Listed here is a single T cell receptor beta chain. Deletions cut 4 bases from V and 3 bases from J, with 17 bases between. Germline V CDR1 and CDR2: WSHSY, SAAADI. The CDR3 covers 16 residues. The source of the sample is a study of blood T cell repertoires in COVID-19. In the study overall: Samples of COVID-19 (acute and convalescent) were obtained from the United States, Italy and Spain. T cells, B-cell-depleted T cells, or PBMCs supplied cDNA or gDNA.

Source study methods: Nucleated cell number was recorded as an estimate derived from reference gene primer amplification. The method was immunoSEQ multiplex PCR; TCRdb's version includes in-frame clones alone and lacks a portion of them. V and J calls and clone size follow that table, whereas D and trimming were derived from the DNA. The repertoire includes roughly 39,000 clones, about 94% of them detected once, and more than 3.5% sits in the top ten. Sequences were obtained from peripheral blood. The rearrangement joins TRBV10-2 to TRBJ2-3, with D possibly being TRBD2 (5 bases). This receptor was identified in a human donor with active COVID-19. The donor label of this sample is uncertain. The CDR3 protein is CASSGAGSGLTDTQYF. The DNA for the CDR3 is TGCGCCAGCAGTGGGGCGGGTTCTGGTCTTACAGATACGCAGTATTTT.